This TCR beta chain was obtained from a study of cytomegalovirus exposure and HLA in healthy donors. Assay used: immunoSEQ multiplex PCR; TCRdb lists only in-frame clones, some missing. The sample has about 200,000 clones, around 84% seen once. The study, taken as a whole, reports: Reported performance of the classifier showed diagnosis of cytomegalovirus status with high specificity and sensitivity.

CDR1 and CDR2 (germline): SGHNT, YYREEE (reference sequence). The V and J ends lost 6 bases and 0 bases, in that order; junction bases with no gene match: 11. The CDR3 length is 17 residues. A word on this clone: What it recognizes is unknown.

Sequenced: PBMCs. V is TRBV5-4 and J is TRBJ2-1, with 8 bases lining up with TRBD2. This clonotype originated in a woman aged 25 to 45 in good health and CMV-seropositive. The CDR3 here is CASTSHKRGSSYNEQFF. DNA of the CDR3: TGTGCCAGCACCTCTCATAAGCGGGGGAGCTCCTACAATGAGCAGTTCTTC.